These T cell receptor beta chains were read from a single sample in a study of CD8+ T cells in alopecia areata. Assay: immunoSEQ multiplex PCR; the TCRdb copy retains only in-frame clones and omits some. The sample lists around 210,000 clones; 55% to 70% were seen once. This specimen was CD4+ T cells sorted from blood, taken at week 4, from a patient treated with tofacitinib. These receptors were obtained from a human donor with alopecia areata. The CDR3 runs from the conserved cysteine through the conserved F or W. The D gene is left open where the match is weak. Expanded clones get a size class; other rows say once, few or many, or leave the size out.

V	D	J	size	DNA	CDR3
TRBV7-9	TRBD2	TRBJ2-5	once	TGTGCCAGCAGCCTCCCTACTAGCGGGGGAGAGACCCAGTACTTC	CASSLPTSGGETQYF
TRBV11-2	.	TRBJ1-1	.	TGTGCCAGCGTCAAAGCGCTTTCGGACACTGAAGCTTTCTTT	CASVKALSDTEAFF
TRBV4-2	.	TRBJ2-2	.	TGTGCCAGCAGCCAAGAGGGTCGGGAGCTGTTTTTT	CASSQEGRELFF
TRBV29-1	.	TRBJ1-1	.	TGCAGCGTTCGAGATCAGATAAACACTGAAGCTTTCTTT	CSVRDQINTEAFF
TRBV4-2	.	TRBJ2-2	once	TGTGCCAGCAGCCAAGGTCAGGAGCTGTTTTTT	CASSQGQELFF
TRBV29-1	.	TRBJ2-2	.	TGCAGCGTAATACTCTGGGGGGAGACCGGGGAGCTGTTTTTT	CSVILWGETGELFF
TRBV29-1	TRBD2	TRBJ2-1	.	TGCAGCGTTGGGTATCGACTAGCGGGGGACAATGAGCAGTTCTTC	CSVGYRLAGDNEQFF
TRBV7-2	TRBD1	TRBJ1-4	.	TGTGCCAGCAGCTTAGGGGGGACAGGGGAAGAAAAACTGTTTTTT	CASSLGGTGEEKLFF
TRBV5-1	.	TRBJ2-2	.	TGCGCCAGCAGCTTGGCGCCCCAGGACCGGAACACCGGGGAGCTGTTTTTT	CASSLAPQDRNTGELFF
TRBV30	.	TRBJ2-3	.	TGTGCCTGGAGCCGGGGGGATACGCAGTATTTT	CAWSRGDTQYF
TRBV7-9	.	TRBJ2-7	.	TGTGCCAGCAGCTTAGAGAGCGCGGCACGCTACGAGCAGTACTTC	CASSLESAARYEQYF
TRBV7-9	.	TRBJ2-1	few	TGTGCCAGCAGCTCAAAATCTTCAGGGATGAATGAGCAGTTCTTC	CASSSKSSGMNEQFF
TRBV30	.	TRBJ1-5	.	TGTGCCTGGAGTAGTGGAGGTCAGCCCCAGCATTTT	CAWSSGGQPQHF
TRBV5-4	.	TRBJ2-3	.	TGTGCCAGCAGCCGGACTAGCACAGATACGCAGTATTTT	CASSRTSTDTQYF
TRBV25-1	TRBD1	TRBJ1-2	.	TGTGCCAGCAGTTCCGGGACAGGGGCTAACACCTTC	CASSSGTGANTF